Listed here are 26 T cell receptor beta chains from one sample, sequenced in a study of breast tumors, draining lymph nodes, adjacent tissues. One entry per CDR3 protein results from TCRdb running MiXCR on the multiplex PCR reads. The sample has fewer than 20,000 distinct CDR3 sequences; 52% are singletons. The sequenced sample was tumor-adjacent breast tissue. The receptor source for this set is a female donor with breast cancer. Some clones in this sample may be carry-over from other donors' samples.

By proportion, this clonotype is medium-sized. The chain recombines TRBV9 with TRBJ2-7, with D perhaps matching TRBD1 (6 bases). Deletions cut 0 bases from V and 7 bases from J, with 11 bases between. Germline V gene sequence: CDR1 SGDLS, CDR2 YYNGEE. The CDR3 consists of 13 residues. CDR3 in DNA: TGTGCCAGCAGCGTAGGAGGGGGACGGGAGCAGTACTTC. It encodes CASSVGGGREQYF.

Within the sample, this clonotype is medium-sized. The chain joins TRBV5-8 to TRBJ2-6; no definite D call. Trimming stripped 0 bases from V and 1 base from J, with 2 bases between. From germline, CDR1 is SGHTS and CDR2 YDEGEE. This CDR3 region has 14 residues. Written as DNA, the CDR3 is TGTGCCAGCAGCTTGGAGTCTGGGGCCAACGTCCTGACTTTC. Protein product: CASSLESGANVLTF.

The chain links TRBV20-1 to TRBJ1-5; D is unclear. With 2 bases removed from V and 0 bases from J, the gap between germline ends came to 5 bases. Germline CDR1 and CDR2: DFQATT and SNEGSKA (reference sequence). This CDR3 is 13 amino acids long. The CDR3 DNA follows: TGCAGTGCTAGACTTTATAGCAATCAGCCCCAGCATTTT. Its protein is CSARLYSNQPQHF.

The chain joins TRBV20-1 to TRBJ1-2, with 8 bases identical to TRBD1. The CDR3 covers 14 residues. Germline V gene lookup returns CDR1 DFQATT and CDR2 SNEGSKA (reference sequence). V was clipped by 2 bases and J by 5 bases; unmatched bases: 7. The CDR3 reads CSARSFQGAYGYTF. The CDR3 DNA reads TGCAGTGCTAGATCGTTCCAGGGGGCTTATGGCTACACCTTC.

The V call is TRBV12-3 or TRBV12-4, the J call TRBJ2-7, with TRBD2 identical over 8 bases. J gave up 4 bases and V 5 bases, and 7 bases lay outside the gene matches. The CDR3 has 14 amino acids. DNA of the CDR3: TGTGCCAGCAGTCCGGGGGGGAGGGGGTACGAGCAGTACTTC. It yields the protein CASSPGGRGYEQYF.

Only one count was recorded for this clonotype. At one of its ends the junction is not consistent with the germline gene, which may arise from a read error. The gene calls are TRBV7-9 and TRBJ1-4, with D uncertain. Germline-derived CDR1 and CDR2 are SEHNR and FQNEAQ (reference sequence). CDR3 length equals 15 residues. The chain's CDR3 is CASSRGPGENKKLFF. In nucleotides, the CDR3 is TGTGCCAGCAGCCGAGGACCGGGAGAGAATAAAAAGCTGTTTTTT.

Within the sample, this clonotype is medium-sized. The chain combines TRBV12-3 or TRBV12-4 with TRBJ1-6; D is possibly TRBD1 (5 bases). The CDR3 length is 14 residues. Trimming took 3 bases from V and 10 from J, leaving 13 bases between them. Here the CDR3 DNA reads TGTGCCAGCAGTTTTCGGGGGGGAGAGTCACCCCTCCACTTT. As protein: CASSFRGGESPLHF.

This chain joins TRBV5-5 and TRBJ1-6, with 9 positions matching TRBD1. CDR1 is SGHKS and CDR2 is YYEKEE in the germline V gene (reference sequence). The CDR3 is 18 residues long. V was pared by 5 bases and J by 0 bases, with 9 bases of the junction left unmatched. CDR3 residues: CASRGSGTGSSYNSPLHF. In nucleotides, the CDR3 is TGTGCCAGCAGAGGTAGCGGGACAGGGAGCTCCTATAATTCACCCCTCCACTTT.

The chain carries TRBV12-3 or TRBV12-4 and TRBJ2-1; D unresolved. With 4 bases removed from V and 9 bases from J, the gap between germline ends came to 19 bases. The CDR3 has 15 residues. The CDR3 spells CASSSAREEWSEQFF. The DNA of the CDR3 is TGTGCCAGCAGTTCCGCTCGAGAGGAGTGGAGTGAGCAGTTCTTC.

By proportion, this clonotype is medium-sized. CDR3 region: CASTRDSVNSPLHF. The CDR3 DNA follows: TGTGCCAGCACCCGGGACAGTGTTAATTCACCCCTCCACTTT. The chain is built from TRBV6-5 and TRBJ1-6; TRBD1 agrees at 7 bases. Germline V CDR1 and CDR2: MNHEY, SVGAGI. The CDR3 sequence is 14 residues long. J lost 6 bases, V lost 7 bases, and 6 bases had no gene match.

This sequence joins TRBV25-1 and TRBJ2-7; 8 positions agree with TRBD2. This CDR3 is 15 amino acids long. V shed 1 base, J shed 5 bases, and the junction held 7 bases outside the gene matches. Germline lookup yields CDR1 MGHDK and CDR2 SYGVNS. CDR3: CASSEWGSGINEQYF. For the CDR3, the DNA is TGTGCCAGCAGTGAATGGGGTAGCGGGATTAACGAGCAGTACTTC.

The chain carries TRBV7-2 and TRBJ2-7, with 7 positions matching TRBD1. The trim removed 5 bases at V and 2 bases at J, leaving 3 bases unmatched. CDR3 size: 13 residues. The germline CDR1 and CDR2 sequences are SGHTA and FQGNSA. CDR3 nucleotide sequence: TGTGCCAGCAGCACCGGGACAGCCTACGAGCAGTACTTC. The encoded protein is CASSTGTAYEQYF.

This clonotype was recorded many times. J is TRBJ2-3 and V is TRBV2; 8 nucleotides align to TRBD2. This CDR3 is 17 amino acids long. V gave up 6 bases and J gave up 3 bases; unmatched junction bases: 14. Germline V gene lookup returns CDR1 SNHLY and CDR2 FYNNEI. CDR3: CASRGIVVAGRTDTQYF. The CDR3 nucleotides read TGTGCCAGCAGGGGGATCGTGGTAGCGGGACGGACAGATACGCAGTATTTT.

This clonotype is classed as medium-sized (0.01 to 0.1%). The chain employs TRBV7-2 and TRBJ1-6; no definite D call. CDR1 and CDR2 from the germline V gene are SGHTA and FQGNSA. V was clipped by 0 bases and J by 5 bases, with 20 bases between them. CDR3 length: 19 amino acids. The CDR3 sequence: CASSLAMVIISTNNSPLHF. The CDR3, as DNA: TGTGCCAGCAGCTTAGCGATGGTAATCATCTCGACCAATAATTCACCCCTCCACTTT.

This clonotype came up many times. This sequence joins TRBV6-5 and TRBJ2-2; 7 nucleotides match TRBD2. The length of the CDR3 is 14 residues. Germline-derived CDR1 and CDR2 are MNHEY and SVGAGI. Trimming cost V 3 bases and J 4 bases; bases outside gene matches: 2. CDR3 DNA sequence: TGTGCCAGCAGTTATATAGCGGGCACCGGGGAGCTGTTTTTT. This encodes CASSYIAGTGELFF.

The CDR3 region has the DNA TGTGCCAGCAGCCAAGATCACGAGGGGATCACCATATATTTT. This translates into CASSQDHEGITIYF. V and J are TRBV4-2 and TRBJ1-3, with a possible D match to TRBD1 (5 bases). CDR3 size: 14 residues. In germline, CDR1 is LGHNA, CDR2 YNFKEQ. The V end lost 0 bases, the J end lost 9 bases, and 12 bases lay between the germline ends.

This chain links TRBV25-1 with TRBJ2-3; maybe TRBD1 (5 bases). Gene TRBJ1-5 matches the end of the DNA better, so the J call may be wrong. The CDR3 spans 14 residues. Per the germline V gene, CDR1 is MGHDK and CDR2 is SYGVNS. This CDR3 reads CASTEAGRTDTQHF. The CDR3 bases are TGTGCCAGCACAGAGGCGGGACGAACAGATACGCAGCATTTT.

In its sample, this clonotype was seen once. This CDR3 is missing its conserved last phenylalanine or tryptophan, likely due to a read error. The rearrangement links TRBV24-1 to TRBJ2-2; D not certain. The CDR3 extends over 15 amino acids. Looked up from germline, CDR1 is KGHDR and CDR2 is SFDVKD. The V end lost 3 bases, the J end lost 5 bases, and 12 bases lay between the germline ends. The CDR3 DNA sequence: TGTGCCACCAGTGATCTACCACAAGGGACCGGGGAGCTGTTTCTT. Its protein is CATSDLPQGTGELFL.

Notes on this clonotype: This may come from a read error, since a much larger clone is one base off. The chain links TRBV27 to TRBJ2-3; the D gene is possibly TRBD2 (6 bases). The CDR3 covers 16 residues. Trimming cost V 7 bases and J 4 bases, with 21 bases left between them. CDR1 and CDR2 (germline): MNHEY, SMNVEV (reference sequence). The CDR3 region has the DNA TGTGCCAGCAATAAGAGACAAGCGGGTCTGGCAGATACGCAGTATTTT. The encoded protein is CASNKRQAGLADTQYF.

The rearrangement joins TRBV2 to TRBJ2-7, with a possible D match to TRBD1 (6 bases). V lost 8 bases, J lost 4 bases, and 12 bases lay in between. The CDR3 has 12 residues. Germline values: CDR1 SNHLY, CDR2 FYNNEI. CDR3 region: CASQQGEYEQYF. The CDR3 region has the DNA TGTGCCAGCCAACAGGGTGAGTACGAGCAGTACTTC.

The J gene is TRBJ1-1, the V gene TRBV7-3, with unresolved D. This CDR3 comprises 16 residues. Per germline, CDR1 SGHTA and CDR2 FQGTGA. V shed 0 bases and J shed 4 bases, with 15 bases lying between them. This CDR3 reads CASSLTPLGEGTEAFF. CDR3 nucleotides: TGTGCCAGCAGCTTAACTCCATTGGGCGAGGGCACTGAAGCTTTCTTT.

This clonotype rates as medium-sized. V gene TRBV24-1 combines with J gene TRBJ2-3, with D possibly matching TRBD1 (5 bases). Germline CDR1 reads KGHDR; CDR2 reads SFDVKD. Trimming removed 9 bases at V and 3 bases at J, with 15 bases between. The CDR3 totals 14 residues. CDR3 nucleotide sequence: TGTGCCACCGGGGCTGGCAGCCCTACAGATACGCAGTATTTT. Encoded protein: CATGAGSPTDTQYF.

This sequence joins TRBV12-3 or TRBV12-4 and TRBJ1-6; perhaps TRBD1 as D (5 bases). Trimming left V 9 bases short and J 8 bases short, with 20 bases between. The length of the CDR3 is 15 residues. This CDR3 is CARRRRAGGDSPLHF. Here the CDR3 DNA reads TGTGCCAGGAGACGTAGAGCAGGAGGGGATTCACCCCTCCACTTT.

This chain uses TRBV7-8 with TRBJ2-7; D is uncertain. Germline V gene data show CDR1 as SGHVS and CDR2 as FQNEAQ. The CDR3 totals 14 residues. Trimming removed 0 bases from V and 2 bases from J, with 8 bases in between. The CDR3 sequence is CASSLAGATYEQYF. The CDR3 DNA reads TGTGCCAGCAGCTTAGCCGGAGCAACCTACGAGCAGTACTTC.

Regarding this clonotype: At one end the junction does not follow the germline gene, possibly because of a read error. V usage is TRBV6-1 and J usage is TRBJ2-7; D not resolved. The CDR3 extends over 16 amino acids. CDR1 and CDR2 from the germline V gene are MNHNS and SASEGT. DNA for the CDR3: TGTGCCAGCAGTGAATATCGGACGACGCTGGAAAACGAGCGGTACTTC. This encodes CASSEYRTTLENERYF.

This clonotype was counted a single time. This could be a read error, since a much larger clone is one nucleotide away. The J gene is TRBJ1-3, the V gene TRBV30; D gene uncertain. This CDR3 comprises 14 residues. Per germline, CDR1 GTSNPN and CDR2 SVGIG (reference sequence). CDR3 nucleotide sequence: TGTGCCTGGAGTAAGACGCGACCTGGAAGCACCATATATTTT. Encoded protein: CAWSKTRPGSTIYF. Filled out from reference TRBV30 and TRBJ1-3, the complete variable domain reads SQTIHQWPATLVQPVGSPLSLECTVEGTSNPNLYWYRQAAGRGLQLLFYSVGIGQISSEVPQNLSASRPQDRQFILSSKKLLLSDSGFYLCAWSKTRPGSTIYFGEGSWLTVV.